A single TCR beta chain is shown here with its context. Authors' data handling: Reference gene primer amplification gave nucleated cell count estimates. Here immunoSEQ multiplex PCR was the method, and the copy in TCRdb shows in-frame clones only, minus some. V, J and clone size are taken as reported in that table, and D and trimming were inferred from the DNA itself. In the table there are fewer than 45,000 clones, approximately 89% of which are singletons. These data come from a study of blood T cell repertoires in COVID-19. Germline V gene data show CDR1 as SGDLS and CDR2 as YYNGEE. This CDR3 spans 15 amino acids. V was trimmed by 3 bases and J by 7 bases, leaving 17 bases between them.

The TCR sequence derives from a middle-aged woman with acute or convalescent COVID-19. The sequencing input was peripheral blood. This chain joins TRBV9 and TRBJ2-1; D perhaps matches TRBD1 (6 bases). As DNA, the CDR3 is TGTGCCAGCAGCGCTACAGGGCTCCTTGGGAATGAGCAGTTCTTC. This sequence encodes CASSATGLLGNEQFF.